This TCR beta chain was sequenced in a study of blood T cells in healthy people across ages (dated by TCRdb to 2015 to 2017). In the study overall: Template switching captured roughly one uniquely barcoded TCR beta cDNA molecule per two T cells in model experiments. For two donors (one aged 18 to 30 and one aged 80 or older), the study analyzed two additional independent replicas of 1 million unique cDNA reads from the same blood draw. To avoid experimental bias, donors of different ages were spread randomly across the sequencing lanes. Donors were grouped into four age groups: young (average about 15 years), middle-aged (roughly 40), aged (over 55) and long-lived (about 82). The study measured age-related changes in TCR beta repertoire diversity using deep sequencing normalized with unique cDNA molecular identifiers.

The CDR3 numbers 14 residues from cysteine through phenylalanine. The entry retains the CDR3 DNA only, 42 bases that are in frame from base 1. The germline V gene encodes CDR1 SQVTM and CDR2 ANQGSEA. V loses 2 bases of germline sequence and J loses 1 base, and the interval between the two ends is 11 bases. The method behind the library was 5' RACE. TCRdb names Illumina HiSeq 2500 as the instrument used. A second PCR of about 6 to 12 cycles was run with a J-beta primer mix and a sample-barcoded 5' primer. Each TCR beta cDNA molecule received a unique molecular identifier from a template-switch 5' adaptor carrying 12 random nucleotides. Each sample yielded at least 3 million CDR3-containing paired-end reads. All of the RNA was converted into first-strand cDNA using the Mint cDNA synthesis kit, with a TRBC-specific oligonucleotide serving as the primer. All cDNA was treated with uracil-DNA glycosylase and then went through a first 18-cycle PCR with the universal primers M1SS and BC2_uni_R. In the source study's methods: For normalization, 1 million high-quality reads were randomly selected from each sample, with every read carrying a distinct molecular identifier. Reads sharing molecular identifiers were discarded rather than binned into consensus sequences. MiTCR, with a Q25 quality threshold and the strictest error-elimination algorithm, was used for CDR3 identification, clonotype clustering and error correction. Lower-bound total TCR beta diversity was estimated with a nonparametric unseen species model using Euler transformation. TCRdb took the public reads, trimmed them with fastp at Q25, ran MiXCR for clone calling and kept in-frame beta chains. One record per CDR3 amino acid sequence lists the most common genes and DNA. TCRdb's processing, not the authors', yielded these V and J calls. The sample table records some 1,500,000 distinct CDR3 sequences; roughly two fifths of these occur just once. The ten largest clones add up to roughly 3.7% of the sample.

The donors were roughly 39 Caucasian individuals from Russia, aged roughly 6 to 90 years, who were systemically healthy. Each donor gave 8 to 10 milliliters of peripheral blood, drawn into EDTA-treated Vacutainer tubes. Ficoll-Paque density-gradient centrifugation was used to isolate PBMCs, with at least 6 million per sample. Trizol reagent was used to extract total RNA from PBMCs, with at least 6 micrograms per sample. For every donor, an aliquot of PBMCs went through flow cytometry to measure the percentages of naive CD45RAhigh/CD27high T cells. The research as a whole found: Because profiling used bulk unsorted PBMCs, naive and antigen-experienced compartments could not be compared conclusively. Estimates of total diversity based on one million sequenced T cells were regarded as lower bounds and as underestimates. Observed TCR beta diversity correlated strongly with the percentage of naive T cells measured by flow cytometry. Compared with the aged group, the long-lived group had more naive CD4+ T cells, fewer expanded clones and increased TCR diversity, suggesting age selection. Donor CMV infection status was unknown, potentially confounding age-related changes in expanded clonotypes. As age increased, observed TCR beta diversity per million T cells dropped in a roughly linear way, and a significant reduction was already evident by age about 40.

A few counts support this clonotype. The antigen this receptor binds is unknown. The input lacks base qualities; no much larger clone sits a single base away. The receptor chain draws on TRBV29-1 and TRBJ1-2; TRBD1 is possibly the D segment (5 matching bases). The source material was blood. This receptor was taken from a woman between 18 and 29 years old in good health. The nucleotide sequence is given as TGCAGCGTTGAAATAGGGGAGGGTAACTATGGCTACACCTTC. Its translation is CSVEIGEGNYGYTF.